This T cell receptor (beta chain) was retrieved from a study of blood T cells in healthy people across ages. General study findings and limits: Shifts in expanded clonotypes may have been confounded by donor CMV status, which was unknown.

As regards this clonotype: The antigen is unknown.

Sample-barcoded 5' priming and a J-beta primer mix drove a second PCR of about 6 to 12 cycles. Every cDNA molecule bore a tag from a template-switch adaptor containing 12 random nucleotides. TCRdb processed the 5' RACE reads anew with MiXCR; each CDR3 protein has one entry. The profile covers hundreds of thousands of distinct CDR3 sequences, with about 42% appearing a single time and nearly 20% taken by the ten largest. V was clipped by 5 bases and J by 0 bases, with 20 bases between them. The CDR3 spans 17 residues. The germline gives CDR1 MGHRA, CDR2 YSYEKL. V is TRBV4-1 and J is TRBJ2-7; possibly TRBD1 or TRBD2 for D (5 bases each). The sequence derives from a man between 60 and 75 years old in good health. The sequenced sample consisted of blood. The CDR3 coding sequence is TGCGCCAGCAGCTCCAGGGTCTCTAGGGAGAGCTCCTACGAGCAGTACTTC. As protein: CASSSRVSRESSYEQYF.